This TCR beta chain originates from a study of blood T cell repertoires in COVID-19. Study-level information: COVID-19 samples collected from the United States, Italy and Spain covered acute and convalescent phases.

CDR1 and CDR2 from the germline V gene are SEHNR and FQNEAQ (reference sequence). Trimming removed 5 bases at V and 4 bases at J, with 19 bases between. This CDR3 is 16 amino acids long. Libraries were prepared by immunoSEQ multiplex PCR; TCRdb keeps only in-frame clonotypes and omits some of them. The table shows 150,000 or so clones, with about nine tenths occurring only once. J is TRBJ2-3 and V is TRBV7-9, with a weak D call TRBD1 (7 bases). The receptor's source is a woman in her 70s with acute or convalescent COVID-19. Input material: peripheral blood. CDR3 coding DNA: TGTGCCAGCAGCGTTATGACAGGGTGGAGGGCAGATACGCAGTATTTT. It encodes CASSVMTGWRADTQYF.